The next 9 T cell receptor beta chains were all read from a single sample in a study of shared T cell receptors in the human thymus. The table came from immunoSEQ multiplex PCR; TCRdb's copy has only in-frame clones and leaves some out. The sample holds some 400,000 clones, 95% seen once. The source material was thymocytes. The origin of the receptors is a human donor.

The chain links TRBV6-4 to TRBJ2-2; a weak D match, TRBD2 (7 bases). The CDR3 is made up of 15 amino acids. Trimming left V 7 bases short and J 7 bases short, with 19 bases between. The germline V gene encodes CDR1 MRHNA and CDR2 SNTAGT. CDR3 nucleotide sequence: TGTGCCAGCAAACAGGGAGGGAAACGCAGCGGGGAGCTGTTTTTT. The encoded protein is CASKQGGKRSGELFF.

The CDR3 reads CASTTNHSGIRDNEQFF. For the CDR3, the DNA is TGCGCCAGCACCACAAACCACAGCGGGATACGGGACAATGAGCAGTTCTTC. The chain joins TRBV4-1 to TRBJ2-1; 7 bases match TRBD2. The CDR3 is made up of 17 amino acids. The germline V gene encodes CDR1 MGHRA and CDR2 YSYEKL. Trimming took 7 bases from V and 5 from J; bases not matched to a gene: 17.

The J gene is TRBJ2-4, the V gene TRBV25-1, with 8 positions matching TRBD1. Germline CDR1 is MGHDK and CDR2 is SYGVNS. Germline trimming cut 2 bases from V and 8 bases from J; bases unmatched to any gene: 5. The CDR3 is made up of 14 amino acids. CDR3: CASSELQGVDIQYF. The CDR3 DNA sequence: TGTGCCAGCAGTGAACTACAGGGGGTTGACATTCAGTACTTC.

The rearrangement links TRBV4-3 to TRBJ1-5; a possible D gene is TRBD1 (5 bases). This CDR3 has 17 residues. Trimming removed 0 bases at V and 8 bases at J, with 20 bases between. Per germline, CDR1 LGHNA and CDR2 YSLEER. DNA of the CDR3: TGCGCCAGCAGCCAAGATTGGACCCGGGACTCGCTTAAGCCCCAGCATTTT. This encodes CASSQDWTRDSLKPQHF.

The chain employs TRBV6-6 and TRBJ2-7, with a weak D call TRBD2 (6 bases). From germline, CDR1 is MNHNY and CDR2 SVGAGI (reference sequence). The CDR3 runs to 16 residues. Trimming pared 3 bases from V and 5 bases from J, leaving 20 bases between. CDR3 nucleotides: TGTGCCAGCAGTTATGCCTCTTGGAGGGTTGAGAACGAGCAGTACTTC. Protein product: CASSYASWRVENEQYF.

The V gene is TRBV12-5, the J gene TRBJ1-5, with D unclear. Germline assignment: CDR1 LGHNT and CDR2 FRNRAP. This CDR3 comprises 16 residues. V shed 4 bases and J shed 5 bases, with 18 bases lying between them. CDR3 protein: CASGYSNLRLDQPQHF. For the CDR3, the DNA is TGTGCTAGTGGTTATTCGAACCTACGACTCGATCAGCCCCAGCATTTT.

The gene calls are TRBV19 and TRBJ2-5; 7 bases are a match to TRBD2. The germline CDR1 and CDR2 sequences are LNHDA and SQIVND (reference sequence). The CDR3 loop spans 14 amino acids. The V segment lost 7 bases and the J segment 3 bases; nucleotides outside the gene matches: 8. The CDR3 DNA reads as TGTGCCAGTAACCCCGGGACTACGGAAGAGACCCAGTACTTC. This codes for CASNPGTTEETQYF.

The CDR3: CASSAGAFYNEQYF. CDR3 in DNA: TGTGCCAGCAGTGCGGGGGCCTTTTACAACGAGCAGTACTTC. The rearrangement links TRBV6-1 to TRBJ2-7, with D perhaps matching TRBD1 or TRBD2 (6 bases each). Germline CDR1 is MNHNS and CDR2 is SASEGT. CDR3 size: 14 residues. Deletions cut 4 bases from V and 5 bases from J, with 15 bases between.

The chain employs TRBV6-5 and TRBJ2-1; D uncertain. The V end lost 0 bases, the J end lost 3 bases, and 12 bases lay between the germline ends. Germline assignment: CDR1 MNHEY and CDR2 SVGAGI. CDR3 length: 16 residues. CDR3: CASSYSTSSGYNEQFF. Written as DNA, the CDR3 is TGTGCCAGCAGTTACTCCACCAGCAGTGGCTACAATGAGCAGTTCTTC.